This TCR beta chain stems from a study of pediatric ulcerative colitis. Study-wide findings and caveats: A couple of rectal clonotypes were found only in ulcerative colitis patients, all of them. Repertoires came from total lymphocyte DNA, so rare subsets like regulatory T cells may be missed.

The protocol was immunoSEQ multiplex PCR, while the TCRdb copy is restricted to in-frame clones and leaves out a portion. The repertoire holds around 12,000 clones, roughly 80% seen once, with 4% to 5% in the top ten. The CDR3 is made up of 14 amino acids. Germline V CDR1 and CDR2: MNHNS, SASEGT. V was clipped by 2 bases and J by 3 bases, with 10 bases between them. About this clone: As yet, its antigen is unknown.

The rectum was sampled with one to two pinch biopsies at colonoscopy. Controls: normal colonoscopy findings, no IBD within the following year. The sequence derives from a boy aged 5-17 years who was a control in a study of pediatric ulcerative colitis. This sequence joins TRBV6-1 and TRBJ1-2, with a weak D call TRBD1 (5 bases). What was sequenced was gut tissue. CDR3: CASSEQGGYYGYTF. CDR3 DNA sequence: TGTGCCAGCAGTGAACAGGGAGGGTACTATGGCTACACCTTC.